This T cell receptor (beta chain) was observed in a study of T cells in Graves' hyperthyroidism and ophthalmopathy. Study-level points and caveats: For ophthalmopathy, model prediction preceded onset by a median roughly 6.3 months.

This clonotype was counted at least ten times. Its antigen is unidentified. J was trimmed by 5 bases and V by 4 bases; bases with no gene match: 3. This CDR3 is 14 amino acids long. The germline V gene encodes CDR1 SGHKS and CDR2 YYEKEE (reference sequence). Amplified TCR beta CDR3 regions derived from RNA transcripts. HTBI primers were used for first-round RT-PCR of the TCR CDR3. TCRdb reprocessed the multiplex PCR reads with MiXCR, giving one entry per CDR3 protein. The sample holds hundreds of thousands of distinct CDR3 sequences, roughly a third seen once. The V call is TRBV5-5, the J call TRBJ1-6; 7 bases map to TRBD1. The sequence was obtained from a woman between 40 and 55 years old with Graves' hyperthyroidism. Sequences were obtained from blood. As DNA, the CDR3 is TGTGCCAGCAGCCGGGGACAGAATAATTCACCCCTCCACTTT. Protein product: CASSRGQNNSPLHF.